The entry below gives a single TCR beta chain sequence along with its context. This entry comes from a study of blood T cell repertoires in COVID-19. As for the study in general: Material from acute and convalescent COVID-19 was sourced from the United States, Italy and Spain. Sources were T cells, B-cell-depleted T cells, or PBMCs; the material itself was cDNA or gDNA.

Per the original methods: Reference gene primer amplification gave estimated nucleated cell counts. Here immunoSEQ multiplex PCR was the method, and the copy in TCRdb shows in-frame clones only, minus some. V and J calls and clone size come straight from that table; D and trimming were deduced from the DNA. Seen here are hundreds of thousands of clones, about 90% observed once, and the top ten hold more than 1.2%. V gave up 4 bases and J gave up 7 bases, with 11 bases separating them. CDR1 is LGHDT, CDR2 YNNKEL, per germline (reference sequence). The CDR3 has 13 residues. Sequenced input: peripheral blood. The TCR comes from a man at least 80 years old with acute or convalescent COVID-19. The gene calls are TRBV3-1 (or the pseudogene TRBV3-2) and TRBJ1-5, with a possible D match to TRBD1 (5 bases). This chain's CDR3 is CASSPGAGQPQHF. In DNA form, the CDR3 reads TGTGCCAGCAGCCCTGGTGCAGGGCAGCCCCAGCATTTT.